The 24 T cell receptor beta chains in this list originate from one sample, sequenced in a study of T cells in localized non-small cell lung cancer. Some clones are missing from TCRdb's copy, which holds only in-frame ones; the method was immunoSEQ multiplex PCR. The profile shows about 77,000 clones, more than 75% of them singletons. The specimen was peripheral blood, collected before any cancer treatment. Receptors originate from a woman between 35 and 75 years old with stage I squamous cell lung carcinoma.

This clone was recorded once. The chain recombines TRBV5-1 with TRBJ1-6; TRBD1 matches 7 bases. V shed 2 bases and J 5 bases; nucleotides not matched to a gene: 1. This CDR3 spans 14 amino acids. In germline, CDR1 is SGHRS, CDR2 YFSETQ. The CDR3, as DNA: TGCGCCAGCAGCTTTGGACAGGATAATTCACCCCTCCACTTT. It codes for CASSFGQDNSPLHF.

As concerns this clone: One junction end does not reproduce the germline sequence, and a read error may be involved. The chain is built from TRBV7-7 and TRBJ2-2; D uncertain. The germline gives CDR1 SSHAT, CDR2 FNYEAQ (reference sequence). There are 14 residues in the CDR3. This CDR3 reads CASSLFANTGELFF. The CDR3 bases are TGTGCTAGCAGCCTGTTCGCGAACACCGGGGAGCTGTTTTTT. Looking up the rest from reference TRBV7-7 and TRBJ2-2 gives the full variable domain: GAGVSQSPRYKVTKRGQDVTLRCDPISSHATLYWYQQALGQGPEFLTYFNYEAQPDKSGLPSDRFSAERPEGSISTLTIQRTEQRDSAMYRCASSLFANTGELFFGEGSRLTVL.

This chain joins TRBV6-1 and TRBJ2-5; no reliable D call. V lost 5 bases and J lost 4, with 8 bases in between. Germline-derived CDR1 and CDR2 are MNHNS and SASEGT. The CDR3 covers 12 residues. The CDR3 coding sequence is TGTGCCAGCAGTTTTTCTAGAGAGACCCAGTACTTC. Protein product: CASSFSRETQYF.

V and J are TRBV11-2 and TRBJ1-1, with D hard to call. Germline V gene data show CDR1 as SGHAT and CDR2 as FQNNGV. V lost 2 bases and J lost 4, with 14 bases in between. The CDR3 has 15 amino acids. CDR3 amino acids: CASSLPPVRGTEAFF. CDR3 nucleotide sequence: TGTGCCAGCAGCTTACCCCCCGTGCGCGGCACTGAAGCTTTCTTT. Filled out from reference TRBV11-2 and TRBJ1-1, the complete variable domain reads EAGVAQSPRYKIIEKRQSVAFWCNPISGHATLYWYQQILGQGPKLLIQFQNNGVVDDSQLPKDRFSAERLKGVDSTLKIQPAKLEDSAVYLCASSLPPVRGTEAFFGQGTRLTVV.

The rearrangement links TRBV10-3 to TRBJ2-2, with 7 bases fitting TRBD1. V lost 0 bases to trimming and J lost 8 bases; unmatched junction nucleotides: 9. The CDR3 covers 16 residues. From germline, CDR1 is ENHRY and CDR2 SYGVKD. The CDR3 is CAISESLQGTGGELFF. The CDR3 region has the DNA TGTGCCATCAGTGAGTCGTTACAGGGGACCGGAGGGGAGCTGTTTTTT.

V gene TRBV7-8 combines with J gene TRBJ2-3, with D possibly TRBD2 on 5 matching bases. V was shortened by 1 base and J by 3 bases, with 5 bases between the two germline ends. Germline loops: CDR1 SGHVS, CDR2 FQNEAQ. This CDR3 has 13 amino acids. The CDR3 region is CASSLGETDTQYF. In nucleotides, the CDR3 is TGTGCCAGCAGCTTAGGGGAGACAGATACGCAGTATTTT.

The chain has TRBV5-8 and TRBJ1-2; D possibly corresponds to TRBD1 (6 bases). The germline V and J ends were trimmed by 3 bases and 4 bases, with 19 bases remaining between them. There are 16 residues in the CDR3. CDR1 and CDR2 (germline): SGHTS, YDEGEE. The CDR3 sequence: CASSSQRTGGSYGYTF. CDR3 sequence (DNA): TGTGCCAGCAGCTCCCAAAGGACGGGGGGCAGCTATGGCTACACCTTC.

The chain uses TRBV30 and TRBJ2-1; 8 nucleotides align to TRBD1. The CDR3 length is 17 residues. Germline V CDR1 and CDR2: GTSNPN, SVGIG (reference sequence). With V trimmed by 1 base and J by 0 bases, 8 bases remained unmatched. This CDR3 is CAWSGWDRQDSYNEQFF. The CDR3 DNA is TGTGCCTGGAGTGGTTGGGACAGGCAGGACTCCTACAATGAGCAGTTCTTC.

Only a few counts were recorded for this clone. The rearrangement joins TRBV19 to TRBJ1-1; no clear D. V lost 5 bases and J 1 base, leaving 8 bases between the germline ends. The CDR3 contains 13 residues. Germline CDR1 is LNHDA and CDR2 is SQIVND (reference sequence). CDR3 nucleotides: TGTGCCAGTAGTGTCATGAAGAACACTGAAGCTTTCTTT. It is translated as CASSVMKNTEAFF. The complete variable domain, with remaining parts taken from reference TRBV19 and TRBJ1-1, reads DGGITQSPKYLFRKEGQNVTLSCEQNLNHDAMYWYRQDPGQGLRLIYYSQIVNDFQKGDIAEGYSVSREKKESFPLTVTSAQKNPTAFYLCASSVMKNTEAFFGQGTRLTVV.

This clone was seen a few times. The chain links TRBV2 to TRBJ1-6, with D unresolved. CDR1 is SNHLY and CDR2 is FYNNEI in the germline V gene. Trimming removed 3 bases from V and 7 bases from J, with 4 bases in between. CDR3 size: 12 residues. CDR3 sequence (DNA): TGTGCCAGCAGTGACGGCAATTCACCCCTCCACTTT. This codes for CASSDGNSPLHF.

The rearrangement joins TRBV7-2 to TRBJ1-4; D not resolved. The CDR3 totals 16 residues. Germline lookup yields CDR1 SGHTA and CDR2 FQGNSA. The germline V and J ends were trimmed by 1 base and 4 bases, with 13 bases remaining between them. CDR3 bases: TGTGCCAGCAGCTTAGTGCTGACGGGGAGTAATGAAAAACTGTTTTTT. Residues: CASSLVLTGSNEKLFF.

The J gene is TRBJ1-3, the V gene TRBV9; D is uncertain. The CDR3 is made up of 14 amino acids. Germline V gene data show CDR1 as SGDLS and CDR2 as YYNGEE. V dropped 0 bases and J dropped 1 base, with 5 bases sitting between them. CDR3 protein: CASSVAVSGNTIYF. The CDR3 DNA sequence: TGTGCCAGCAGCGTAGCCGTTTCTGGAAACACCATATATTTT.

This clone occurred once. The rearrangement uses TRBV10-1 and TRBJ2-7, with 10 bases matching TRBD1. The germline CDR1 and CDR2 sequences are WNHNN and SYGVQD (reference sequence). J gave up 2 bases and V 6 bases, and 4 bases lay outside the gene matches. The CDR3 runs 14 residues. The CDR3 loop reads CASRRDRGPYEQYF. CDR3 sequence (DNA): TGCGCCAGCAGGAGGGACAGGGGACCCTACGAGCAGTACTTC.

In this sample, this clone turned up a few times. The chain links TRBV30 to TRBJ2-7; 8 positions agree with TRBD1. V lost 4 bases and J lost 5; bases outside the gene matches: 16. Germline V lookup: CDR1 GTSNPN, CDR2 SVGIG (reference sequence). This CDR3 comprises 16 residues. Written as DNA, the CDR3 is TGTGCCTGGATTCCACAGCCAGGGACAGGTGTCCACGAGCAGTACTTC. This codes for CAWIPQPGTGVHEQYF.

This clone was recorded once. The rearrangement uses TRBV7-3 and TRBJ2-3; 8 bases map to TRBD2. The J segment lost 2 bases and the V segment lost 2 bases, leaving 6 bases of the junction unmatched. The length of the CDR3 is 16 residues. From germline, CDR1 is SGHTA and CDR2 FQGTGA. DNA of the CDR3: TGTGCCAGCAGCTTATTCGCGACTAGCGTCACAGATACGCAGTATTTT. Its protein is CASSLFATSVTDTQYF.

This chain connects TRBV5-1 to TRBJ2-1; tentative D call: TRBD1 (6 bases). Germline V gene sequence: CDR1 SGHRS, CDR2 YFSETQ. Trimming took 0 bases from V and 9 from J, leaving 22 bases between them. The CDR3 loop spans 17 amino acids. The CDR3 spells CASSLGGRAGEGTEQFF. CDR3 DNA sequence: TGCGCCAGCAGCTTGGGGGGACGGGCAGGGGAAGGGACTGAGCAGTTCTTC.

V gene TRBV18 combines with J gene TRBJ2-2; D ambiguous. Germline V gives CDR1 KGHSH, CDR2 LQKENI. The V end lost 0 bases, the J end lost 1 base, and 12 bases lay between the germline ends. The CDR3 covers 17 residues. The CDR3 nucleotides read TGTGCCAGCTCACCACCGATGGCCCAGGAGAACACCGGGGAGCTGTTTTTT. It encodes CASSPPMAQENTGELFF. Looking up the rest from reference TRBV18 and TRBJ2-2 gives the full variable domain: NAGVMQNPRHLVRRRGQEARLRCSPMKGHSHVYWYRQLPEEGLKFMVYLQKENIIDESGMPKERFSAEFPKEGPSILRIQQVVRGDSAAYFCASSPPMAQENTGELFFGEGSRLTVL.

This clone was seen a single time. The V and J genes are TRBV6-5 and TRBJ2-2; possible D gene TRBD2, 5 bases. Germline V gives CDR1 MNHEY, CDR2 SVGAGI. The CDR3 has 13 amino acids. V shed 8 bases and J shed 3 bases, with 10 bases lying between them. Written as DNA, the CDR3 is TGTGCCAGCTATGAGGGCTACACCGGGGAGCTGTTTTTT. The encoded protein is CASYEGYTGELFF.

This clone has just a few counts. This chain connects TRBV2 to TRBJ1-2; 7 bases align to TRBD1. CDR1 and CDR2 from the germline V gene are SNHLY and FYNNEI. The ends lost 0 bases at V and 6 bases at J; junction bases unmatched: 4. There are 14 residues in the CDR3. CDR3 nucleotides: TGTGCCAGCAGTGAAGCCCGGGACAGCAATGGCTACACCTTC. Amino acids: CASSEARDSNGYTF. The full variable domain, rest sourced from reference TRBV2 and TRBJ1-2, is EPEVTQTPSHQVTQMGQEVILRCVPISNHLYFYWYRQILGQKVEFLVSFYNNEISEKSEIFDDQFSVERPDGSNFTLKIRSTKLEDSAMYFCASSEARDSNGYTFGSGTRLTVV.

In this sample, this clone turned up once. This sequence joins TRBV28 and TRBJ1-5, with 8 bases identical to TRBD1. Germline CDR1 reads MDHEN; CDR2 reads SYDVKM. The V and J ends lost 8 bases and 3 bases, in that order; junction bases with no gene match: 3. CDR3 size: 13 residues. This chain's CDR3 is CASRQGNNQPQHF. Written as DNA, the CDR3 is TGTGCCAGCCGACAGGGGAACAATCAGCCCCAGCATTTT.

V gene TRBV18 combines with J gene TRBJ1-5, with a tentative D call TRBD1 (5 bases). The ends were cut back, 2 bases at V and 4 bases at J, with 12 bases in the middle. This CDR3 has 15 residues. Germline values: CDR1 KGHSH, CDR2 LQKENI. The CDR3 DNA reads TGTGCCAGCTCACCAAGTATCGGGGGGAATCAGCCCCAGCATTTT. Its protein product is CASSPSIGGNQPQHF.

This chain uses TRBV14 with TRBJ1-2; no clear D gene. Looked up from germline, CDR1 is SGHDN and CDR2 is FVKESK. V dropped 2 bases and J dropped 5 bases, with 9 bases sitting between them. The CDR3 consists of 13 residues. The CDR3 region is CASSQTREYGYTF. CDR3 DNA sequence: TGTGCCAGCAGCCAAACCCGCGAGTATGGCTACACCTTC. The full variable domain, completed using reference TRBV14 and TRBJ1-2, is EAGVTQFPSHSVIEKGQTVTLRCDPISGHDNLYWYRRVMGKEIKFLLHFVKESKQDESGMPNNRFLAERTGGTYSTLKVQPAELEDSGVYFCASSQTREYGYTFGSGTRLTVV.

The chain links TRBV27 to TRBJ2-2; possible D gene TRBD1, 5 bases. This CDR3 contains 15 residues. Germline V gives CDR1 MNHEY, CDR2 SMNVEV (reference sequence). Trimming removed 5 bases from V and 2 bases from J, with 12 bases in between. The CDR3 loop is CASSPSRVNTGELFF. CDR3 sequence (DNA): TGTGCCAGCAGTCCCTCCAGGGTTAACACCGGGGAGCTGTTTTTT.

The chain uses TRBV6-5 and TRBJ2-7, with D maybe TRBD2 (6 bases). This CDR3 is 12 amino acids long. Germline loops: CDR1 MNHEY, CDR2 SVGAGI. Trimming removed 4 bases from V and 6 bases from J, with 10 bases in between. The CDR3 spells CASSSQGGEQYF. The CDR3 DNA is TGTGCCAGCAGTTCGCAGGGAGGCGAGCAGTACTTC.